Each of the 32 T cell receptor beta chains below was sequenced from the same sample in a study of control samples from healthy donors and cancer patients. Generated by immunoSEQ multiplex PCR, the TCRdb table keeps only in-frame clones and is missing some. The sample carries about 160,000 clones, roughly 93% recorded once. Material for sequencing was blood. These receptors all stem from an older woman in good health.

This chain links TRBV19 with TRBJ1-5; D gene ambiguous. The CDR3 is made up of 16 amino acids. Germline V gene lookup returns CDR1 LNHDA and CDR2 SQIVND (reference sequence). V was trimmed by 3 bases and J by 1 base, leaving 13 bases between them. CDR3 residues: CASSIPRALSNQPQHF. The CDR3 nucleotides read TGTGCCAGTAGTATCCCCCGGGCCTTAAGCAATCAGCCCCAGCATTTT.

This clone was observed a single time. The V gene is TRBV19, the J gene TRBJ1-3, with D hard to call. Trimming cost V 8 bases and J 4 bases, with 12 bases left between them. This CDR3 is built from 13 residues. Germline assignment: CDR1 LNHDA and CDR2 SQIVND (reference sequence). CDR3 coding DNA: TGTGCCAGTCGGGCGACGGGAGGAAACACCATATATTTT. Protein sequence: CASRATGGNTIYF.

In DNA, the CDR3 is TGTGCCAGCAGCTTAAATTACAGGACAGGGGCTGGGGCCAACGTCCTGACTTTC. This encodes CASSLNYRTGAGANVLTF. V and J are TRBV7-2 and TRBJ2-6; 9 bases map to TRBD1. Germline V gives CDR1 SGHTA, CDR2 FQGNSA. V was clipped by 2 bases and J by 2 bases; unmatched bases: 7. This CDR3 region has 18 residues.

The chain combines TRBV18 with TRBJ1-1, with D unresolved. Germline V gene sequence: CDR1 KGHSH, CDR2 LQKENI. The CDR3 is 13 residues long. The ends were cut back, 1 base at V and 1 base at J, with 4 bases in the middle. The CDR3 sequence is CASSPLPNTEAFF. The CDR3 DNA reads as TGTGCCAGCTCACCACTTCCGAACACTGAAGCTTTCTTT.

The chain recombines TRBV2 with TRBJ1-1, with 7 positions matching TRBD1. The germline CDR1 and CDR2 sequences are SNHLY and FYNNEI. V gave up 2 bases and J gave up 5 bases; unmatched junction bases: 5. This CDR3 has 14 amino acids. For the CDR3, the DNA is TGTGCCAGCAGTGAACAGGGGGTGCAGACTGAAGCTTTCTTT. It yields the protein CASSEQGVQTEAFF.

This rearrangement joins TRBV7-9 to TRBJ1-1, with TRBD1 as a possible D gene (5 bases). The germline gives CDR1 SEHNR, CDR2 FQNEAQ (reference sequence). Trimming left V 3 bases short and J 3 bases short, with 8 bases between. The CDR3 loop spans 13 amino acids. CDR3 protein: CASSFAGDTEAFF. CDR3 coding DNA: TGTGCCAGCAGCTTTGCGGGGGACACTGAAGCTTTCTTT.

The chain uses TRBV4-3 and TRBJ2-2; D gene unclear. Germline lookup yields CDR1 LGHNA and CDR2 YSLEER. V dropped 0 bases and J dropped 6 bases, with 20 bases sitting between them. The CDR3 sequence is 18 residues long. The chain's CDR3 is CASSQENHVASGSGELFF. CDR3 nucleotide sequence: TGCGCCAGCAGCCAAGAAAACCATGTTGCGTCTGGATCCGGGGAGCTGTTTTTT.

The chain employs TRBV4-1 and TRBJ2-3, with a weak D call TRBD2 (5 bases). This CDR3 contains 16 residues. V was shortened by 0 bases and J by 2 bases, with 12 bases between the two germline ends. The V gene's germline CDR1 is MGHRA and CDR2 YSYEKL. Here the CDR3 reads CASSQDFGVPTDTQYF. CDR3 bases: TGCGCCAGCAGCCAAGATTTCGGGGTACCCACAGATACGCAGTATTTT.

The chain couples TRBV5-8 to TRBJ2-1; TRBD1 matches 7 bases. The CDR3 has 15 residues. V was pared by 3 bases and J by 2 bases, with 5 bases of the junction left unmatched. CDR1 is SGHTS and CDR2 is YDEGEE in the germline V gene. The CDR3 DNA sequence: TGTGCCAGCAGCTCACAGGGGCTAGCCTACAATGAGCAGTTCTTC. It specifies CASSSQGLAYNEQFF.

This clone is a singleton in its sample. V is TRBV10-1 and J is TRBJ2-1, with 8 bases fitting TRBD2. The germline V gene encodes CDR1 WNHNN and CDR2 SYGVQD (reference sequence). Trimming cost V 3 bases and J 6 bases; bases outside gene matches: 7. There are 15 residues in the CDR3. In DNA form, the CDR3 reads TGCGCCAGCAGTGACGGCGGGGGGCTACCCAATGAGCAGTTCTTC. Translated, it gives CASSDGGGLPNEQFF.

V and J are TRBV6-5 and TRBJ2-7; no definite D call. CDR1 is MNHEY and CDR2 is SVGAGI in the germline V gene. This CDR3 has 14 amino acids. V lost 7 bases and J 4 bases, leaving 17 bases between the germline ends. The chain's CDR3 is CASTSPRAAYEQYF. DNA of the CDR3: TGTGCCAGCACCTCCCCACGGGCAGCATACGAGCAGTACTTC.

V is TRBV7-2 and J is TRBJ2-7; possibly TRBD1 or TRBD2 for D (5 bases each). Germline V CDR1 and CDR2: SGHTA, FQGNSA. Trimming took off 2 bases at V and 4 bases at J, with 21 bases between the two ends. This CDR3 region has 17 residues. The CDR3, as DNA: TGTGCCAGCAGCTTAATCATGGGGGTGGGGCTAAGTTACGAGCAGTACTTC. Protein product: CASSLIMGVGLSYEQYF.

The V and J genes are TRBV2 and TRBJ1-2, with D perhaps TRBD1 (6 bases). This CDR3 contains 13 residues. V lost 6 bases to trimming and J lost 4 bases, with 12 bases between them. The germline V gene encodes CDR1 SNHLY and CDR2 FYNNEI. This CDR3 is CASSPDRIYGYTF. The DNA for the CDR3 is TGTGCCAGCAGCCCGGACAGAATCTATGGCTACACCTTC.

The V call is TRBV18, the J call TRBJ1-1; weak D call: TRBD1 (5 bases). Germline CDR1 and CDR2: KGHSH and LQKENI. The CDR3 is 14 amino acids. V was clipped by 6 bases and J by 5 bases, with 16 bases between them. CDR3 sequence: CASSTSGEGTEAFF. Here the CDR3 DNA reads TGTGCCAGCTCCACATCGGGGGAGGGTACTGAAGCTTTCTTT.

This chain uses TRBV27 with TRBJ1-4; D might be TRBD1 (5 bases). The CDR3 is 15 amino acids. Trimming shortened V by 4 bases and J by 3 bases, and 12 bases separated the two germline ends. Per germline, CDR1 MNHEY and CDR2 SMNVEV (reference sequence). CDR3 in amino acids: CASSSDGASNEKLFF. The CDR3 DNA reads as TGTGCCAGCAGTTCTGACGGGGCCTCTAATGAAAAACTGTTTTTT.

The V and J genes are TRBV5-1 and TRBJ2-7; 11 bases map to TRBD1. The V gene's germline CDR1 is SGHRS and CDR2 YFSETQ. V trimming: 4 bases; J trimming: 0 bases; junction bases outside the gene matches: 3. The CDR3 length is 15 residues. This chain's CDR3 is CASSPGQGVSYEQYF. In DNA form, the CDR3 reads TGCGCCAGCAGCCCGGGACAGGGGGTCTCCTACGAGCAGTACTTC.

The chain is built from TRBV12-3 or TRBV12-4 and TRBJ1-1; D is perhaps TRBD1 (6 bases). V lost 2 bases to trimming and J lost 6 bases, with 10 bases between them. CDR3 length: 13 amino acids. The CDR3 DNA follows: TGTGCCAGCAGTTTACTAGGGGGGGCTGAAGCTTTCTTT. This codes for CASSLLGGAEAFF.

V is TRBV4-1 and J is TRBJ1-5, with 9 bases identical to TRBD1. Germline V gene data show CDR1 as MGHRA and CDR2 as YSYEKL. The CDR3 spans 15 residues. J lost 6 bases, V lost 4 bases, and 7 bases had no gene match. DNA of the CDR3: TGCGCCAGCAGCCTCGGGACAGGGTTCGCTCAGCCCCAGCATTTT. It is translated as CASSLGTGFAQPQHF.

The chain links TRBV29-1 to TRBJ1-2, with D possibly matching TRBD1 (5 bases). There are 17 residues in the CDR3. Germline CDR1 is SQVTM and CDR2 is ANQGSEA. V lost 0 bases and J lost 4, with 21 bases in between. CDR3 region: CSVEDLWGHHEGYGYTF. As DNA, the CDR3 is TGCAGCGTTGAAGATCTGTGGGGCCACCACGAAGGCTATGGCTACACCTTC. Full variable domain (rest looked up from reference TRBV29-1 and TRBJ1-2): SAVISQKPSRDICQRGTSLTIQCQVDSQVTMMFWYRQQPGQSLTLIATANQGSEATYESGFVIDKFPISRPNLTFSTLTVSNMSPEDSSIYLCSVEDLWGHHEGYGYTFGSGTRLTVV.

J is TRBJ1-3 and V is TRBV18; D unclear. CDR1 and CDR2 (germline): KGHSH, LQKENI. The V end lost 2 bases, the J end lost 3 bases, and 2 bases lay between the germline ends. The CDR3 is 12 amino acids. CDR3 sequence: CASSPVGNTIYF. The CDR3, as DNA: TGTGCCAGCTCACCAGTTGGAAACACCATATATTTT.

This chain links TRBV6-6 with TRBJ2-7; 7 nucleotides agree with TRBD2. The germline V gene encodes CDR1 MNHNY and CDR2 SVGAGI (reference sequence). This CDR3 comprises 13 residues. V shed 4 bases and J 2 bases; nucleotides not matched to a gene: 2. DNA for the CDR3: TGTGCCAGCAGTTGGGGGGGGGCCTACGAGCAGTACTTC. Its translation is CASSWGGAYEQYF.

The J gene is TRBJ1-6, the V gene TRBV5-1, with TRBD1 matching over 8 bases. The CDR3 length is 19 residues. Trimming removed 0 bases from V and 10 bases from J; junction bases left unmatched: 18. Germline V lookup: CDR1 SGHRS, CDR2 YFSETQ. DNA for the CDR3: TGCGCCAGCAGCTTGGCCCTGATGACCCGGACAGGGTCTAGATCACCCCTCCACTTT. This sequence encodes CASSLALMTRTGSRSPLHF.

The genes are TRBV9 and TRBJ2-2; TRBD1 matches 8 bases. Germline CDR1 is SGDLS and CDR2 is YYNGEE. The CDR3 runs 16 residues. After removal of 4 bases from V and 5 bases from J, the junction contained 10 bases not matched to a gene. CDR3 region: CASSPRTGMKTGELFF. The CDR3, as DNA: TGTGCCAGCAGCCCCCGGACAGGGATGAAAACCGGGGAGCTGTTTTTT.

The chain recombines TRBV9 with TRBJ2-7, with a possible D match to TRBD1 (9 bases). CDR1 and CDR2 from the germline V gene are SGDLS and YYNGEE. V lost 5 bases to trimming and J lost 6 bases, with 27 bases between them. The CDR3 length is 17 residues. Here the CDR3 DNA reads TGTGCCAGCAGTAGCGGGACAGGGTCTACAGAGATTGTCGAGCAGTACTTC. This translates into CASSSGTGSTEIVEQYF.

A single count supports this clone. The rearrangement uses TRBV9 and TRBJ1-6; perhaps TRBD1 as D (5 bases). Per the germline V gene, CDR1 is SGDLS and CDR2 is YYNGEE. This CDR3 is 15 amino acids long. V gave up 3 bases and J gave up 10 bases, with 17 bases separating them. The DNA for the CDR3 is TGTGCCAGCAGCGAAGGCGTAGGGGTCGGCTCACCCCTCCACTTT. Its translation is CASSEGVGVGSPLHF.

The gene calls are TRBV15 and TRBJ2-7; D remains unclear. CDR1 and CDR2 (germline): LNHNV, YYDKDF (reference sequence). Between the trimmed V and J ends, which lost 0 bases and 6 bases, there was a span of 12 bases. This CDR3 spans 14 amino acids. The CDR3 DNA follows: TGTGCCACCAGCAGAGATATAGTAACGGGCGAGCAGTACTTC. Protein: CATSRDIVTGEQYF.

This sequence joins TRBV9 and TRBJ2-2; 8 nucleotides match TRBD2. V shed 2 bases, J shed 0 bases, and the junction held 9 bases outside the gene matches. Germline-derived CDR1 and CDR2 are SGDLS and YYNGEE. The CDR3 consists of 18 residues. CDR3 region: CASSVFVGGGSNTGELFF. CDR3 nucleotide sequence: TGTGCCAGCAGCGTCTTTGTTGGCGGGGGGTCGAACACCGGGGAGCTGTTTTTT.

CDR3 amino acids: CASKIKYF. The CDR3 DNA reads TGTGCCAGCAAAATTAAGTATTTT. The chain links TRBV6-4 to TRBJ2-3, with no clear D. This CDR3 contains 8 residues. Trimming pared 7 bases from V and 13 bases from J, leaving 6 bases between. From germline, CDR1 is MRHNA and CDR2 SNTAGT.

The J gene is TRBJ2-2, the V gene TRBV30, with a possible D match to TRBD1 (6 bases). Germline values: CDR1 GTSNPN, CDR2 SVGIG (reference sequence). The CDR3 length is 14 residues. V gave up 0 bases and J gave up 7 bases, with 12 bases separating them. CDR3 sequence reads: CAWSVQGIGGELFF. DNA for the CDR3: TGTGCCTGGAGTGTACAGGGTATCGGCGGGGAGCTGTTTTTT.

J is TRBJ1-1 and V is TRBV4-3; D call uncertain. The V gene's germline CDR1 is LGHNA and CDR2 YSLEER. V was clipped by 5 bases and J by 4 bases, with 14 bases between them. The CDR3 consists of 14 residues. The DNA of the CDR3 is TGCGCCAGCAGCTCCCGGTTCGGTAGCACTGAAGCTTTCTTT. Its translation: CASSSRFGSTEAFF.

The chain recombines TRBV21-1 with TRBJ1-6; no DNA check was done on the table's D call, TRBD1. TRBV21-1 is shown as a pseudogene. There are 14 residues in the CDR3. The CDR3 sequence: CASQDPTGNTPLHF. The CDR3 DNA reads TGTGCCAGCCAAGACCCGACAGGGAATACACCCCTCCACTTT.

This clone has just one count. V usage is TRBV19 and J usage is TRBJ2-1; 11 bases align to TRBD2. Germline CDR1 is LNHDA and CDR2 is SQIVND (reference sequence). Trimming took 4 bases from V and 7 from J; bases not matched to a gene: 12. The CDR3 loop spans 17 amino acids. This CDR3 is CASSTTSGGRHGNEQFF. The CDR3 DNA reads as TGTGCCAGTAGTACCACTAGCGGGGGCCGTCACGGGAATGAGCAGTTCTTC.